This T cell receptor (beta chain) was recovered during a study of cytomegalovirus exposure and HLA in healthy donors. Study-wide results and limits: Using the classifier, cytomegalovirus status was reportedly diagnosed with high specificity and sensitivity. Within the 120 or so validation repertoires, first-cohort TCR clusters tended to co-occur, according to a later analysis.

The trim removed 9 bases at V and 2 bases at J, leaving 10 bases unmatched. Germline CDR1 MDHEN, CDR2 SYDVKM. This CDR3 contains 14 residues. The assay was immunoSEQ multiplex PCR, and TCRdb's table has in-frame clones only and misses some. The sample holds about 330,000 clones, 80% to 90% seen once. Comment on this clone: What it binds is unknown.

The validation cohort, a group of 130 or so subjects, included the donors and was separate from the roughly 720-subject first cohort. The sequencing sample was made of PBMCs. The chain is built from TRBV28 and TRBJ2-7; 7 bases are shared with TRBD2. This TCR was recovered from a woman between 18 and 29 years old in good health and CMV-seronegative. CDR3: CASKGEGSAYEQYF. The CDR3 DNA is TGTGCCAGTAAAGGGGAGGGTTCCGCCTACGAGCAGTACTTC.